This TCR beta chain was identified during a study of CD8 T cells in ankylosing spondylitis. V lost 5 bases and J lost 11, with 13 bases in between. CDR1 MNHEY and CDR2 SMNVEV come from the germline V gene (reference sequence). The CDR3 has 11 residues. A single record per CDR3 protein comes from TCRdb applying MiXCR to the 5' RACE reads. The sample records 30,000 to 45,000 distinct CDR3 sequences, roughly 11% being singletons. At least ten counts were recorded for this clonotype. Its antigen remains unknown. Study-wide results and limits: A motif in TCR beta, a set of under ten highly homologous variants, appeared characteristic of ankylosing spondylitis blood.

This sequence joins TRBV27 and TRBJ2-7, with D perhaps matching TRBD1 or TRBD2 (5 bases each). Specimen: synovial fluid, either unsorted or a sorted T cell fraction (not recorded which). This TCR came from a male donor with ankylosing spondylitis. CDR3 residues: CASSQGPDEYF. The DNA of the CDR3 is TGTGCCAGCAGTCAGGGACCCGATGAGTACTTC.